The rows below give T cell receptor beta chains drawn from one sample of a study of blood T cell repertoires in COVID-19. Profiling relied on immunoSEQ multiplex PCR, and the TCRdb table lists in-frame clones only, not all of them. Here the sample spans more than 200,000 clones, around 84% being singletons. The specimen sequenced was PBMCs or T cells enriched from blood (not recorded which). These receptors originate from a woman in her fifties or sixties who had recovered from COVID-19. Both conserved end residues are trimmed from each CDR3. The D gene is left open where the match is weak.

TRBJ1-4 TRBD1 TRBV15 ATSRGTGDNEKLF
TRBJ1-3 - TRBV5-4 ASSLMLGGSGNTIY
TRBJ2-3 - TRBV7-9 ASSLSPGNQY
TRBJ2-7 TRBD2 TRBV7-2 ASSLVSGMDYEQY
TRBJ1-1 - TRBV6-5 ASSYQGGMNTEAF
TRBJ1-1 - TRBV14 ASTAFMNTEAF
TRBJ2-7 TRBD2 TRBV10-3 AIREAGGPGEQY
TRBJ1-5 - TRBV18 ASSPKSGRDQPQH
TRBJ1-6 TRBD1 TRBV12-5 AETGGGSYNSPLH
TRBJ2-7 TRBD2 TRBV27 ASSPLGLAGNYEQY
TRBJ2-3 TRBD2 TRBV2 ASSEGLAGDTQY
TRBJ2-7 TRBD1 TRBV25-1 ASSDARGSYEQY
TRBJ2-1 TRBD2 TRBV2 AIPGRTSAYNEQF
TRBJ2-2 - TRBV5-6 ASSLLGQGTGELF
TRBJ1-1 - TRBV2 ASKWGMDTEAF
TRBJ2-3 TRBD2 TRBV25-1 ASALGASGSRPDTQY
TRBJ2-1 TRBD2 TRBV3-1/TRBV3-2 ASSQGIAGDYNEQF
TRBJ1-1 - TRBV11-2 ASSPQQNTEAF
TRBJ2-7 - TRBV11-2 ASSLEVQNSYEQY
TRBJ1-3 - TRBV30 AWSDGRGNTIY
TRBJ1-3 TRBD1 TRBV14 ASSQTRTGAGNTIY
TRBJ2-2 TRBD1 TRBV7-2 ASSLRQGAGELF
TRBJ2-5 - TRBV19 ASTELGQEETQY
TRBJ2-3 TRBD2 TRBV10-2 ASGALAGKGDTQY
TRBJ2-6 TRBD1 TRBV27 ASSLGTVGANVLT
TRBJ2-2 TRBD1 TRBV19 ASSKDRGRWLF
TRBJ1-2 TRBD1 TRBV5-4 ASSRTGTDYGYT